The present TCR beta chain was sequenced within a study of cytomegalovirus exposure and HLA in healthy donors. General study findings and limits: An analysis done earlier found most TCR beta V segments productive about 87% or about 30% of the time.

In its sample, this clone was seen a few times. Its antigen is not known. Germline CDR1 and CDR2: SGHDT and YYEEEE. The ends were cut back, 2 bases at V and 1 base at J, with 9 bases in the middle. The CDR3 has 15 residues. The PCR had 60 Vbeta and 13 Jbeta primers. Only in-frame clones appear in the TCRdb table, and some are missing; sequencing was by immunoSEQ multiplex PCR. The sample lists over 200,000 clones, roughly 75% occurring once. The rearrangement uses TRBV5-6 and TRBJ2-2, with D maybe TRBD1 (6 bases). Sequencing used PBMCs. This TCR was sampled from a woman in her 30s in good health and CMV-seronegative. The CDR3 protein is CASSLEDRNTGELFF. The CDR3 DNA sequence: TGTGCCAGCAGCTTAGAGGACAGGAACACCGGGGAGCTGTTTTTT.